The TCR beta chain under discussion was sequenced for a study of blood T cells in healthy people across ages. Study results and limitations: Because donor CMV status was unknown, expanded clonotype changes were possibly confounded.

In this sample, this clonotype turned up a few times. Its antigen is still unknown. The length of the CDR3 is 13 residues. The germline CDR1 and CDR2 sequences are MGHRA and YSYEKL. Trimming left V 5 bases short and J 11 bases short, with 16 bases between. The authors ran a second PCR of roughly 6 to 12 cycles using a sample-barcoded 5' primer and a J-beta primer mix. A tag from a template-switch adaptor with 12 random nucleotides marked each cDNA molecule. TCRdb reprocessed the 5' RACE reads with MiXCR, giving one entry per CDR3 protein. The profile shows about 1,400,000 distinct CDR3 sequences, around 59% of them singletons. RNA extraction gave at least 5 micrograms of total RNA per sample.

This sequence originates from a man between 18 and 35 years old in good health. Sequenced sample: blood. The chain joins TRBV4-1 to TRBJ2-1; D is perhaps TRBD1 (6 bases). The CDR3: CASSSQGPGKQFF. The CDR3 bases are TGCGCCAGCAGCTCCCAGGGGCCCGGGAAGCAGTTCTTC.